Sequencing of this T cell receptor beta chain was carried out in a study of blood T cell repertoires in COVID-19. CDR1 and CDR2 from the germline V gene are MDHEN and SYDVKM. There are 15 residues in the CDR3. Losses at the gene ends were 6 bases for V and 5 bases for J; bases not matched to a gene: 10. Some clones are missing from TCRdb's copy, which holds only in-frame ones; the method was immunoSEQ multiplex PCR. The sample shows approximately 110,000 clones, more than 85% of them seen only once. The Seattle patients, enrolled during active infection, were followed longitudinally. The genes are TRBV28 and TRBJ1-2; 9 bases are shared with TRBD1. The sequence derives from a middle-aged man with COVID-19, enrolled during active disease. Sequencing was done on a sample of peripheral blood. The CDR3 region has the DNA TGTGCCAGCAGGCCCACAGGGGGCGAGGAGTATGGCTACACCTTC. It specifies CASRPTGGEEYGYTF.